Listed below are T cell receptor beta chains from one sample, sequenced in a study of vaccination effects on CD4 cells after COVID-19. Clones were read by immunoSEQ multiplex PCR, and TCRdb kept only the in-frame ones, dropping some. The sample records about 48,000 clones, over 60% being singletons. Their antigen targets remain unknown. The sequenced sample was CD4+ T cells from PBMCs cultured with HCoV-OC43 spike peptides, obtained after COVID-19 vaccination. These receptors originate from a human donor who received a COVID-19 vaccine. Each CDR3 is given with its conserved first and last residue. D genes are given only for firm matches.

TRBJ2-1 | TRBV19 | TRBD1 | CASTDRGAGEQFF
TRBJ1-2 | TRBV5-6 | TRBD1 | CASSGTEYGYTF
TRBJ2-1 | TRBV18 | TRBD1 | CASSPRTGIYNEQFF
TRBJ2-7 | TRBV7-9 | - | CASFELEDSSYEQYF
TRBJ2-1 | TRBV9 | TRBD2 | CASSVALAENEQFF
TRBJ2-1 | TRBV5-4 | - | CASSFQSGRHNEQFF
TRBJ1-2 | TRBV3-1/TRBV3-2 | - | CASSQDSARYGYTF
TRBJ2-3 | TRBV5-4 | - | CASSLVYTDTQYF
TRBJ1-5 | TRBV3-1/TRBV3-2 | - | CASSPDSTGQPQHF
TRBJ1-1 | TRBV28 | - | CASSSYFLGGGHTEAFF
TRBJ2-2 | TRBV3-1/TRBV3-2 | - | CASSQEGLRITGELFF
TRBJ1-1 | TRBV10-3 | TRBD1 | CAITTDRGGTEAFF
TRBJ2-7 | TRBV5-1 | - | CASSPRTREGSYEQYF
TRBJ2-3 | TRBV5-4 | - | CASSPPGKAIDTQYF
TRBJ2-2 | TRBV2 | TRBD2 | CASRPSAGGWFGELFF
TRBJ2-5 | TRBV10-2 | - | CASSASSWETQYF
TRBJ2-7 | TRBV3-1/TRBV3-2 | - | CASSQVSRGTHEQYF
TRBJ1-6 | TRBV4-1 | - | CASTESDRRSPLHF
TRBJ1-1 | TRBV6-5 | - | CASSSRDGMNTEAFF
TRBJ1-5 | TRBV7-2 | - | CASSPNTNQPQHF
TRBJ1-5 | TRBV6-5 | TRBD1 | CASSNRDSYQPQHF
TRBJ1-1 | TRBV7-9 | TRBD1 | CASSPFRDRGRKITEAFF
TRBJ2-7 | TRBV19 | TRBD2 | CASKPTSGRGVEQYF
TRBJ1-2 | TRBV5-1 | - | CASSPGGGDPYGYTF
TRBJ2-3 | TRBV5-1 | - | CASSFYSSSDTQYF
TRBJ1-2 | TRBV13 | - | CASRRGSNYGYTF
TRBJ1-1 | TRBV11-2 | - | CASSSPSRYDTEAFF
TRBJ1-2 | TRBV5-6 | - | CASSYPTGGRDGYTF
TRBJ1-6 | TRBV4-1 | - | CASSQDRFRRGRSPLHF
TRBJ1-2 | TRBV5-6 | - | CASSLQATSYGYTF
TRBJ1-5 | TRBV11-2 | - | CASSSRYPSRRNQPQHF
TRBJ2-1 | TRBV10-2 | TRBD2 | CASAPLAGGGLSEQFF
TRBJ2-7 | TRBV19 | - | CASSADRWYEQYF
TRBJ2-5 | TRBV5-1 | TRBD1 | CASSLVQGEQETQYF
TRBJ1-5 | TRBV7-8 | - | CASSLEIRGADQPQHF
TRBJ2-3 | TRBV5-6 | - | CASSLDSNRDTQYF
TRBJ2-3 | TRBV7-9 | TRBD2 | CASSAGGTSGRARGDTQYF
TRBJ2-1 | TRBV10-3 | TRBD2 | CAIRASGSLSFGPHNYNEQFF
TRBJ1-1 | TRBV18 | - | CASSTRGMEAFF
TRBJ1-2 | TRBV11-2 | - | CASSLGLGGIYGYTF
TRBJ2-1 | TRBV11-2 | - | CASSLERPRALEQFF
TRBJ2-1 | TRBV12-3/TRBV12-4 | TRBD2 | CASRRGGDEQFF
TRBJ1-2 | TRBV18 | TRBD1 | CASSPDQGVYGYTF
TRBJ1-1 | TRBV2 | - | CASRESLNTEAFF
TRBJ1-1 | TRBV19 | TRBD1 | CASSLRRVAGGADTEAFF
TRBJ1-4 | TRBV10-1 | - | CASSPGTANEKLFF
TRBJ2-2 | TRBV11-1 | TRBD2 | CASSSGTSGVTGELFF
TRBJ1-2 | TRBV20-1 | - | CSASGREPYGYTF
TRBJ2-3 | TRBV4-1 | - | CASSRAPAGDTQYF
TRBJ1-1 | TRBV9 | - | CASSAGTLTEAFF
TRBJ2-2 | TRBV27 | TRBD1 | CARMERNRGLHTGELFF
TRBJ1-5 | TRBV5-4 | - | CASSLDAGDQPQHF
TRBJ2-7 | TRBV7-6 | TRBD1 | CASSLVAAGQGGYEQYF